Listed here are 20 T cell receptor beta chains from one sample, sequenced in a study of blood T cells in healthy people across ages. Sample-barcoded 5' priming and a J-beta primer mix drove a second PCR of roughly 7 to 11 cycles. From the 5' RACE reads, TCRdb called clonotypes with MiXCR, one entry per CDR3 protein. The sample carries about 570,000 distinct CDR3 sequences, 25% to 30% recorded once. The sequenced material came from blood. Receptor source: a woman aged 65 to 85 in good health.

V usage is TRBV12-3 or TRBV12-4 and J usage is TRBJ2-4; D may match TRBD1 or TRBD2 (5 bases each). The V and J ends lost 7 bases and 15 bases respectively, with 16 bases between them. The CDR3 is made up of 11 amino acids. The CDR3 DNA sequence: TGTGCCAGCACCCAAGAGGGGCGTTGGTACTTC. Its protein product is CASTQEGRWYF.

This clonotype came up a few times. The chain is built from TRBV9 and TRBJ2-1; 12 bases agree with TRBD2. Trimming removed 2 bases from V and 13 bases from J; junction bases left unmatched: 13. From germline, CDR1 is SGDLS and CDR2 YYNGEE. This CDR3 contains 16 residues. CDR3 loop: CASSVPASGGALHQFF. As DNA, the CDR3 is TGTGCCAGCAGCGTCCCGGCTAGCGGGGGGGCCTTACACCAGTTCTTC.

The chain joins TRBV20-1 to TRBJ2-3, with TRBD1 as a possible D gene (5 bases). This CDR3 region has 14 residues. CDR1 DFQATT and CDR2 SNEGSKA come from the germline V gene (reference sequence). Trimming left V 6 bases short and J 0 bases short, with 13 bases between. The chain's CDR3 is CSADSPSSTDTQYF. The CDR3 DNA is TGCAGTGCCGACAGTCCCTCTAGCACAGATACGCAGTATTTT.

The chain has TRBV6-2 or TRBV6-3 and TRBJ1-5; no definite D call. This CDR3 has 16 residues. Germline values: CDR1 MNHEY, CDR2 SVGEGT. Trimming pared 8 bases from V and 4 bases from J, leaving 21 bases between. The CDR3 sequence is CASVGMVLSENQPQHF. The CDR3 coding sequence is TGTGCCAGCGTTGGGATGGTTTTGTCAGAAAATCAGCCCCAGCATTTT.

This clonotype was counted a few times. The chain uses TRBV13 and TRBJ2-7; 8 positions match TRBD1. The ends lost 2 bases at V and 0 bases at J; junction bases unmatched: 6. CDR1 PRHDT and CDR2 FYEKMQ come from the germline V gene (reference sequence). This CDR3 has 16 residues. Here the CDR3 DNA reads TGTGCCAGCAGCTTATATTCAGGGGGCCTCTCCTACGAGCAGTACTTC. This translates into CASSLYSGGLSYEQYF.

This chain links TRBV11-1 with TRBJ2-7; no reliable D call. Between the trimmed V and J ends, which lost 2 bases and 6 bases, there was a span of 11 bases. Looked up from germline, CDR1 is SGHAT and CDR2 is FQDESV (reference sequence). The CDR3 runs to 13 residues. The CDR3, as DNA: TGTGCCAGCAGCTTACTCGCGTTCCCCGAGCAGTACTTC. Protein product: CASSLLAFPEQYF.

This chain connects TRBV11-1 to TRBJ2-7, with 11 bases fitting TRBD1. Germline V CDR1 and CDR2: SGHAT, FQDESV (reference sequence). V lost 6 bases and J lost 3; bases outside the gene matches: 4. CDR3 length equals 14 residues. CDR3 sequence: CASSTGTGGYEQYF. CDR3 sequence (DNA): TGTGCCAGCAGTACCGGGACAGGGGGCTACGAGCAGTACTTC.

Details on this clonotype: At one boundary the junction diverges from the germline segment, which might be a read error. CDR3 nucleotide sequence: TGCGCCAGCAGCGCCTACACAGGGTCCTACGAGCAGTACTTC. Translation gives CASSAYTGSYEQYF. The chain has TRBV9 and TRBJ2-5; D perhaps matches TRBD1 (6 bases). The J call may be mistaken, given a closer DNA end match to TRBJ2-7. The germline gives CDR1 SGDLS, CDR2 YYNGEE. This CDR3 is 14 amino acids long.

The chain joins TRBV5-1 to TRBJ2-5; 12 bases fit TRBD2. Trimming cost V 4 bases and J 3 bases; bases outside gene matches: 4. CDR3 length equals 15 residues. The germline CDR1 and CDR2 sequences are SGHRS and YFSETQ. DNA of the CDR3: TGCGCCAGCAGCCCAGGACTAGCGGGGAAAGAGACCCAGTACTTC. It translates to CASSPGLAGKETQYF.

This clonotype was counted only a few times. Here the CDR3 DNA reads TGTGCCACCTCGGCCTATAGCGGGGTGAAGACCCAGTACTTC. As protein: CATSAYSGVKTQYF. The gene calls are TRBV10-3 and TRBJ2-5; 8 nucleotides line up with TRBD2. The J segment lost 6 bases and the V segment lost 10 bases, leaving 13 bases of the junction unmatched. Germline V gene sequence: CDR1 ENHRY, CDR2 SYGVKD. The CDR3 has 14 amino acids.

This clonotype was observed a handful of times. The rearrangement uses TRBV11-3 and TRBJ2-3; D unclear. Trimming removed 5 bases from V and 6 bases from J, with 12 bases in between. There are 13 residues in the CDR3. Germline loops: CDR1 SGHNT, CDR2 YENEEA. The chain's CDR3 is CASSPSPADTQYF. In DNA form, the CDR3 reads TGTGCCAGCAGCCCCTCCCCCGCGGATACGCAGTATTTT.

The J gene is TRBJ2-1, the V gene TRBV18; 8 bases match TRBD2. The CDR3 runs to 17 residues. V lost 1 base and J lost 0; bases outside the gene matches: 5. Germline V CDR1 and CDR2: KGHSH, LQKENI. This chain's CDR3 is CASSPLTSGSSYNEQFF. DNA of the CDR3: TGTGCCAGCTCACCACTTACTAGCGGAAGCTCCTACAATGAGCAGTTCTTC.

The rearrangement uses TRBV30 and TRBJ2-4; 8 bases are a match to TRBD2. The CDR3 loop spans 14 amino acids. CDR1 and CDR2 (germline): GTSNPN, SVGIG (reference sequence). J lost 6 bases, V lost 5 bases, and 9 bases had no gene match. Here the CDR3 reads CAWVRRGGPNIQYF. The CDR3 bases are TGTGCCTGGGTGCGACGGGGGGGCCCAAACATTCAGTACTTC.

CDR3 sequence (DNA): TGTGCCAGCAGGCCCCCCCGGTTTGGACAGGCGTCCACCGGGGAGCTGTTTTTT. It codes for CASRPPRFGQASTGELFF. V gene TRBV11-2 combines with J gene TRBJ2-2, with TRBD1 identical over 7 bases. The trim removed 6 bases at V and 4 bases at J, leaving 17 bases unmatched. Germline V CDR1 and CDR2: SGHAT, FQNNGV. The CDR3 totals 18 residues.

This rearrangement joins TRBV12-3 or TRBV12-4 to TRBJ2-4; a weak D match, TRBD2 (6 bases). Deletions cut 3 bases from V and 2 bases from J, with 8 bases between. The CDR3 spans 14 residues. The CDR3, as DNA: TGTGCCAGCAGTTTCGGGGGTCCCAAAAACATTCAGTACTTC. It translates to CASSFGGPKNIQYF.

The V gene is TRBV29-1, the J gene TRBJ1-2; D gene uncertain. Germline lookup yields CDR1 SQVTM and CDR2 ANQGSEA. This CDR3 is 12 amino acids long. Trimming removed 3 bases from V and 2 bases from J, with 7 bases in between. This chain's CDR3 is CSVEPENYGYTF. CDR3 nucleotides: TGCAGCGTTGAGCCGGAAAACTATGGCTACACCTTC.

J is TRBJ1-2 and V is TRBV6-1; 7 bases match TRBD1. J gave up 2 bases and V 5 bases, and 14 bases lay outside the gene matches. The germline gives CDR1 MNHNS, CDR2 SASEGT. This CDR3 has 17 amino acids. CDR3: CASSPGQAVGGNYGYTF. CDR3 DNA: TGTGCCAGCAGTCCTGGACAGGCCGTCGGTGGCAACTATGGCTACACCTTC.

This clonotype showed up many times. The chain carries TRBV7-2 and TRBJ1-4; D is perhaps TRBD1 (6 bases). The V gene lost 2 bases and the J gene lost 5 bases, with 12 bases spanning the gap. This CDR3 comprises 15 residues. Germline CDR1 is SGHTA and CDR2 is FQGNSA. The CDR3 region has the DNA TGTGCCAGCAGCTTATTCGACCAGGGGAATGAAAAACTGTTTTTT. Translation: CASSLFDQGNEKLFF. Together with reference TRBV7-2 and TRBJ1-4, the CDR3 gives the full variable domain: GAGVSQSPSNKVTEKGKDVELRCDPISGHTALYWYRQSLGQGLEFLIYFQGNSAPDKSGLPSDRFSAERTGGSVSTLTIQRTQQEDSAVYLCASSLFDQGNEKLFFGSGTQLSVL.

V is TRBV4-1 and J is TRBJ1-3, with TRBD1 matching 10 bases. The CDR3 sequence is 15 residues long. Germline-derived CDR1 and CDR2 are MGHRA and YSYEKL. The trim removed 3 bases at V and 3 bases at J, leaving 2 bases unmatched. As DNA, the CDR3 is TGCGCCAGCAGCCAGACAGGGGGCTATGGAAACACCATATATTTT. Translating it yields CASSQTGGYGNTIYF.

This clonotype was picked up many times. The chain couples TRBV18 to TRBJ2-3; TRBD2 might be the D (6 bases). V lost 3 bases to trimming and J lost 6 bases, with 10 bases between them. Germline V gene lookup returns CDR1 KGHSH and CDR2 LQKENI. CDR3 length equals 13 residues. The CDR3 nucleotides read TGTGCCAGCTCACCCGGACGGGGGGATACGCAGTATTTT. This codes for CASSPGRGDTQYF.